This TCR beta chain was documented in a study of T cells in women clearing cervical HPV infection. Concerning this clone itself: The read gets to within 3 residues of the CDR3 end, and the germline J gene fills in the rest.

V dropped 6 bases and J dropped 7; count of bases not matched to a gene: 7. Germline V gene lookup returns CDR1 LNHDA and CDR2 SQIVND (reference sequence). The length of the CDR3 is 15 residues. TCRdb's table, derived via immunoSEQ multiplex PCR, lists solely in-frame clones and lacks some. The sample yields 35,000 to 50,000 clones, of which the top ten take up 7.6%. This TCR was recovered from a woman aged 18 to 75 with a cervical HPV16 infection that either progressed to CIN3+ or cleared (not recorded which). The sequenced material came from blood buffy coat. The V gene is TRBV19, the J gene TRBJ1-6; 9 nucleotides line up with TRBD1. CDR3 sequence: CASRSEGQGNSPLHF. Incomplete CDR3 DNA: TGTGCCAGTAGATCAGAGGGACAGGGCAATTCACCC.